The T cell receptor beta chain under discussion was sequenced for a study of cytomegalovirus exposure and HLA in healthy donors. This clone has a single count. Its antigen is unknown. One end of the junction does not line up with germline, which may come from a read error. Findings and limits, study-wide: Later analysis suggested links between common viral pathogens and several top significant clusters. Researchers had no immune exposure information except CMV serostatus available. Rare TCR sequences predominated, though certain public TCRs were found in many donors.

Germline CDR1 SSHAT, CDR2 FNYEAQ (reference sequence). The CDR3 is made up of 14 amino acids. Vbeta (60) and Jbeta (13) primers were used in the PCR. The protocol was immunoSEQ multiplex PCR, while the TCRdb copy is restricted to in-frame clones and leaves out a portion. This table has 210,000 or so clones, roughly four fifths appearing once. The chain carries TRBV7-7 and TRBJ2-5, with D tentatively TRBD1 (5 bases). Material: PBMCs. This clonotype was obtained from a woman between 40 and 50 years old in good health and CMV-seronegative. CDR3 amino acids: CASSLSQGREGQYF. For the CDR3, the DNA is TGTGCTAGCAGCTTATCCCAGGGCAGGGAAGGCCAGTACTTC.